Each of the 22 T cell receptor beta chains below was sequenced from the same sample in a study of T-cell memory formation after mild COVID-19. TCRdb re-called the 5' RACE reads with MiXCR, one entry per CDR3 protein. The sample has some 180,000 distinct CDR3 sequences; over 10% are singletons. Sequenced input: PBMCs or a T cell subset sorted from them (not recorded which). These receptor sequences come from a man between 18 and 29 years old who had mild COVID-19 (a few samples of this study predate the infection). Cell type and time point are not known.

This clonotype was detected only a few times. The chain carries TRBV5-1 and TRBJ2-7, with 10 bases identical to TRBD1. The CDR3 runs to 16 residues. With V trimmed by 4 bases and J by 1 base, 8 bases remained unmatched. The germline CDR1 and CDR2 sequences are SGHRS and YFSETQ. The CDR3 loop reads CASSSSGQGFSYEQYF. The CDR3 DNA reads as TGCGCCAGCAGCAGCTCGGGACAGGGGTTTTCCTACGAGCAGTACTTC.

This clonotype was seen a handful of times. The CDR3 is CASSLRGAQGYTF. The CDR3 DNA follows: TGTGCCAGCAGTTTGAGAGGGGCGCAAGGCTACACCTTC. The rearrangement links TRBV27 to TRBJ1-2; TRBD1 is a possible D gene (5 bases). The CDR3 extends over 13 amino acids. The V end was cut by 3 bases, the J end by 8 bases, with 13 bases between. Germline CDR1 reads MNHEY; CDR2 reads SMNVEV (reference sequence).

The V gene is TRBV3-1, the J gene TRBJ1-1; no firm D call. CDR1 is LGHDT and CDR2 is YNNKEL in the germline V gene (reference sequence). The V and J ends lost 1 base and 1 base respectively, with 7 bases between them. The CDR3 spans 14 residues. CDR3 bases: TGTGCCAGCAGCCAAGTTTCAGGGAACACTGAAGCTTTCTTT. Protein product: CASSQVSGNTEAFF.

This chain links TRBV29-1 with TRBJ1-2; D unclear. Germline CDR1 is SQVTM and CDR2 is ANQGSEA. V lost 8 bases and J lost 5, with 9 bases in between. This CDR3 is built from 10 residues. The CDR3 DNA sequence: TGCAGCCCGCCCACTTATGGCTACACCTTC. Its translation is CSPPTYGYTF.

V gene TRBV5-6 combines with J gene TRBJ2-1, with 13 positions matching TRBD2. Germline V gene data show CDR1 as SGHDT and CDR2 as YYEEEE. The V and J ends lost 4 bases and 9 bases, in that order; junction bases with no gene match: 7. This CDR3 region has 15 residues. CDR3: CASSRWTSGGAEQFF. The CDR3 nucleotides are TGTGCCAGCAGCCGCTGGACTAGCGGGGGTGCTGAGCAGTTCTTC.

There are many counts of this clonotype. V is TRBV6-5 and J is TRBJ2-1, with a possible D match to TRBD2 (6 bases). V lost 2 bases to trimming and J lost 4 bases, with 12 bases between them. This CDR3 spans 15 amino acids. Germline lookup yields CDR1 MNHEY and CDR2 SVGAGI. The CDR3 spells CASSYESGGYNEQFF. CDR3 DNA sequence: TGTGCCAGCAGTTACGAGTCTGGAGGGTACAATGAGCAGTTCTTC.

This clonotype was seen only a few times. The gene calls are TRBV15 and TRBJ2-6, with D perhaps TRBD1 (5 bases). Looked up from germline, CDR1 is LNHNV and CDR2 is YYDKDF (reference sequence). The CDR3 totals 16 residues. V was shortened by 4 bases and J by 2 bases, with 12 bases between the two germline ends. In DNA form, the CDR3 reads TGTGCCACCAGCACCCATGGGGCGGCTGGGGCCAACGTCCTGACTTTC. Translating gives CATSTHGAAGANVLTF.

The rearrangement uses TRBV29-1 and TRBJ1-1, with unresolved D. Germline V lookup: CDR1 SQVTM, CDR2 ANQGSEA. The length of the CDR3 is 12 residues. Trimming took 7 bases from V and 7 from J, leaving 16 bases between them. CDR3 residues: CSALGGVGEAFF. As DNA, the CDR3 is TGCAGCGCCCTTGGCGGGGTAGGTGAAGCTTTCTTT.

This clonotype was seen only a few times. The J gene is TRBJ2-7, the V gene TRBV11-2, with 9 bases aligning to TRBD1. V trimming: 5 bases; J trimming: 4 bases; junction bases outside the gene matches: 3. The germline V gene encodes CDR1 SGHAT and CDR2 FQNNGV. CDR3 length: 13 residues. In DNA form, the CDR3 reads TGTGCCAGCAGCCCAGACAGGGGGTACGAGCAGTACTTC. Protein product: CASSPDRGYEQYF.

This clonotype was counted a few times. V gene TRBV7-2 combines with J gene TRBJ2-3, with 13 positions matching TRBD2. Unmatched junction bases numbered 8, after V lost 1 base and J lost 4 bases. The CDR3 is 18 residues long. The germline V gene has CDR1 SGHTA and CDR2 FQGNSA. CDR3 DNA sequence: TGTGCCAGCAGCTTAGTTGCCGGGACTAGCGGGGCCCCAGATACGCAGTATTTT. This translates into CASSLVAGTSGAPDTQYF.

This clonotype was seen a few times. This chain joins TRBV12-3 or TRBV12-4 and TRBJ1-2; 9 bases match TRBD1. Trimming took 6 bases from V and 4 from J; bases not matched to a gene: 9. This CDR3 region has 15 residues. In DNA, the CDR3 is TGTGCCAGCAGCCGTCCCGGGACAGGGCTCTATGGCTACACCTTC. Translating it yields CASSRPGTGLYGYTF.

The gene calls are TRBV7-8 and TRBJ1-6; 8 nucleotides align to TRBD1. Germline V gene sequence: CDR1 SGHVS, CDR2 FQNEAQ. Losses at the gene ends were 10 bases for V and 9 bases for J; bases not matched to a gene: 14. This CDR3 region has 15 residues. As DNA, the CDR3 is TGTGCCACCACCAGCCAGGGGGCTCTGGGTTCACCCCTCCACTTT. Amino acids: CATTSQGALGSPLHF. Together with reference TRBV7-8 and TRBJ1-6, the CDR3 gives the full variable domain: GAGVSQSPRYKVAKRGQDVALRCDPISGHVSLFWYQQALGQGPEFLTYFQNEAQLDKSGLPSDRFFAERPEGSVSTLKIQRTQQEDSAVYLCATTSQGALGSPLHFGNGTRLTVT.

This clonotype has only a few counts. The chain couples TRBV7-3 to TRBJ1-1, with D possibly TRBD1 on 5 matching bases. The V gene's germline CDR1 is SGHTA and CDR2 FQGTGA. V lost 4 bases and J 5 bases, leaving 17 bases between the germline ends. CDR3 length: 15 residues. CDR3 bases: TGTGCCAGCAGCTATCAGGGAACGGGGGGTACTGAAGCTTTCTTT. Translation gives CASSYQGTGGTEAFF.

Only a few counts were recorded for this clonotype. J is TRBJ2-2 and V is TRBV12-3 or TRBV12-4, with D hard to call. The ends were cut back, 4 bases at V and 1 base at J, with 7 bases in the middle. The CDR3 extends over 14 amino acids. The CDR3 region has the DNA TGTGCCAGCAGTTGGTCAGGGAACACCGGGGAGCTGTTTTTT. The encoded protein is CASSWSGNTGELFF.

This chain joins TRBV4-1 and TRBJ2-1, with D unresolved. The CDR3 runs 12 residues. The germline V and J ends were trimmed by 0 bases and 6 bases, with 3 bases remaining between them. Germline V gene lookup returns CDR1 MGHRA and CDR2 YSYEKL. As DNA, the CDR3 is TGCGCCAGCAGCCAAGAACGCAATGAGCAGTTCTTC. Residues: CASSQERNEQFF.

The table lists this clonotype with a few counts. A read error may account for a junction end that differs from germline. The CDR3 here is CASSNLQQRGSFF. The DNA of the CDR3 is TGTGCCAGCAGTAACTTACAACAGAGGGGATCTTTCTTC. This sequence joins TRBV2 and TRBJ1-2, with D possibly TRBD1 on 5 matching bases. Germline lookup yields CDR1 SNHLY and CDR2 FYNNEI. CDR3 size: 13 residues.

This chain joins TRBV12-3 or TRBV12-4 and TRBJ1-2, with D tentatively TRBD1 (5 bases). V lost 8 bases and J 4 bases, leaving 17 bases between the germline ends. The CDR3 spans 14 residues. The CDR3 loop reads CASEQILGGYGYTF. CDR3 DNA: TGTGCCAGCGAACAGATTCTGGGGGGCTATGGCTACACCTTC.

The chain is built from TRBV7-2 and TRBJ2-7, with D perhaps matching TRBD1 (6 bases). Looked up from germline, CDR1 is SGHTA and CDR2 is FQGNSA. The V gene lost 5 bases and the J gene lost 0 bases, with 17 bases spanning the gap. The CDR3 is 16 residues long. The CDR3 is CASSLTGSIPSYEQYV. The CDR3 DNA reads as TGTGCCAGCAGCCTTACAGGGAGCATCCCCTCCTACGAGCAGTACGTC.

This clonotype was observed a handful of times. A much larger clonotype is one base distant, so this may be a read error. No conserved phenylalanine or tryptophan is present at the end of the CDR3, so a read error is the likely explanation. The gene calls are TRBV7-2 and TRBJ2-5; D may be TRBD1 or TRBD2 (5 bases each). With 3 bases removed from V and 7 bases from J, the gap between germline ends came to 18 bases. Per the germline V gene, CDR1 is SGHTA and CDR2 is FQGNSA. This CDR3 spans 15 amino acids. The CDR3, as DNA: TGTGCCAGCAGCTTTATTTGGGGGAATGACGGGACCCAGTACCTC. The encoded protein is CASSFIWGNDGTQYL.

This clonotype showed up just a few times. The rearrangement links TRBV20-1 to TRBJ1-2; TRBD1 agrees at 7 bases. The germline V gene has CDR1 DFQATT and CDR2 SNEGSKA (reference sequence). This CDR3 region has 15 residues. V shed 0 bases, J shed 7 bases, and the junction held 11 bases outside the gene matches. CDR3 in DNA: TGCAGTGCTAGAGATAAATTGACAGGGTTCGGTGGCTACACCTTC. It specifies CSARDKLTGFGGYTF.

In its sample, this clonotype was seen a few times. V gene TRBV2 combines with J gene TRBJ2-5; D gene ambiguous. Germline CDR1 reads SNHLY; CDR2 reads FYNNEI. The CDR3 runs to 13 residues. CDR3: CATDRGSQETQYF. CDR3 in DNA: TGTGCTACCGACCGAGGCAGCCAAGAGACCCAGTACTTC.

This clonotype occurred a few times. The chain combines TRBV4-1 with TRBJ2-2; possible D gene TRBD1, 6 bases. The CDR3 length is 16 residues. The V end was cut by 2 bases, the J end by 0 bases, with 10 bases between. Germline V gene data show CDR1 as MGHRA and CDR2 as YSYEKL. CDR3 protein: CASSQLNRANTGELFF. CDR3 nucleotides: TGCGCCAGCAGCCAATTAAACAGGGCGAACACCGGGGAGCTGTTTTTT.